The source of this T cell receptor beta chain is a study of shared clonotypes between healthy human individuals. Notes on the study in general: Read depth was anticipated to influence clonotype sharing among donors. Generally, naive subsets came out with larger estimated richness than memory subsets. Shared clonotypes across all four donors exceeded non-shared ones in generation probability.

Concerning this clone itself: The antigen remains unidentified.

Profiled with immunoSEQ multiplex PCR; TCRdb holds only in-frame clones, not every one. Of under 1,100,000 clones listed, 75% to 80% are singletons. It was into CD45RA+ naive and CD45RA-negative memory subsets that the CD4+ cells were split. Germline V lookup: CDR1 SGHTA, CDR2 FQGTGA. This CDR3 has 13 residues. V lost 2 bases to trimming and J lost 5 bases; unmatched junction nucleotides: 0. Sequenced sample: memory CD4+ T cells from PBMCs. Sample subset: CD45RA-negative fraction. This clonotype was sampled from a man aged 18 to 29 in good health. Some clones in this sample may be carry-over from other donors' samples. The V gene is TRBV7-3, the J gene TRBJ2-1; 7 bases map to TRBD1. The CDR3: CASSLGQDNEQFF. The CDR3 DNA reads TGTGCCAGCAGCTTAGGACAGGACAATGAGCAGTTCTTC.